This is a list of T cell receptor beta chains from one sample in a study of Graves' ophthalmopathy and Graves' hyperthyroidism. TCRdb called the multiplex PCR reads again in MiXCR, with one record for every CDR3 protein. Of hundreds of thousands of distinct CDR3 sequences listed, approximately 15% are singletons. Sequences were obtained from blood. These receptors all come from a woman under 40 with Graves' ophthalmopathy. The CDR3 runs from the conserved cysteine through the conserved F or W. Each record gives: J gene, clone size, D gene, V gene, CDR3 protein, CDR3 DNA. The D gene is left open where the match is weak. Clone size is given for some rows only: seen once, a few or many times, or a class if the clone is expanded.

J: TRBJ1-2; size: few; D: NA; V: TRBV18; CDR3: CASSPREDGYYGYTF; DNA: TGTGCCAGCTCACCACGAGAGGACGGGTACTATGGCTACACCTTC
J: TRBJ2-2; size: many; D: NA; V: TRBV19; CDR3: CASSIILRRNTGELFF; DNA: TGTGCCAGTAGTATAATCTTGAGGAGAAACACCGGGGAGCTGTTTTTT
J: TRBJ2-2; size: NA; D: TRBD1; V: TRBV7-3; CDR3: CASRDRDSNTGELFF; DNA: TGTGCCAGCAGGGACCGGGACAGTAACACCGGGGAGCTGTTTTTT
J: TRBJ2-7; size: many; D: TRBD1; V: TRBV11-2; CDR3: CASSSPPDRAPYEQYF; DNA: TGTGCCAGCAGCTCTCCACCGGACAGGGCCCCCTACGAGCAGTACTTC
J: TRBJ1-6; size: few; D: NA; V: TRBV20-1; CDR3: CSTESSYNSPLHF; DNA: TGCAGTACAGAAAGCTCCTATAATTCACCCCTCCACTTT
J: TRBJ1-1; size: NA; D: NA; V: TRBV2; CDR3: CASSPEIREAFF; DNA: TGTGCCAGCAGCCCTGAAATCCGGGAAGCTTTCTTT
J: TRBJ1-2; size: few; D: NA; V: TRBV4-1; CDR3: CASSQDWAEGDGYTF; DNA: TGCGCCAGCAGCCAAGATTGGGCAGAGGGCGACGGCTACACCTTC
J: TRBJ2-7; size: once; D: TRBD1; V: TRBV25-1; CDR3: CASRPDRGDYEQYF; DNA: TGTGCCAGCAGACCCGACAGGGGGGATTACGAGCAGTACTTC
J: TRBJ2-4; size: few; D: NA; V: TRBV29-1; CDR3: CSVAMPAAKNIQYF; DNA: TGCAGCGTAGCCATGCCAGCAGCCAAAAACATTCAGTACTTC
J: TRBJ1-6; size: NA; D: NA; V: TRBV3-1; CDR3: CASSQVLTANSPLHF; DNA: TGTGCCAGCAGCCAAGTTTTAACAGCTAATTCACCCCTCCACTTT
J: TRBJ2-7; size: many; D: NA; V: TRBV20-1; CDR3: CSATGGRGSYEQYF; DNA: TGCAGTGCCACCGGGGGCAGAGGGTCCTACGAGCAGTACTTC
J: TRBJ1-2; size: many; D: TRBD1; V: TRBV2; CDR3: CASDREGYGYTF; DNA: TGTGCCAGCGACAGGGAGGGTTACGGCTACACCTTC
J: TRBJ1-5; size: NA; D: NA; V: TRBV9; CDR3: CASGRGSQPQHF; DNA: TGTGCCAGTGGGAGGGGCAGTCAGCCCCAGCATTTT
J: TRBJ1-5; size: many; D: TRBD1; V: TRBV19; CDR3: CASSSGTGQVQPQHF; DNA: TGTGCCAGTAGTTCCGGGACAGGGCAGGTTCAGCCCCAGCATTTT
J: TRBJ2-7; size: many; D: NA; V: TRBV11-2; CDR3: CASSYPGDPSYEQYF; DNA: TGTGCCAGCAGCTACCCCGGGGACCCCTCCTACGAGCAGTACTTC
J: TRBJ1-1; size: many; D: NA; V: TRBV30; CDR3: CAWSPIGPSTEAFF; DNA: TGTGCCTGGAGTCCGATCGGTCCCTCAACTGAAGCTTTCTTT
J: TRBJ1-6; size: many; D: NA; V: TRBV5-5; CDR3: CASSLVHNSPLHF; DNA: TGTGCCAGCAGCTTGGTCCATAATTCACCCCTCCACTTT
J: TRBJ2-7; size: many; D: TRBD2; V: TRBV5-5; CDR3: CASSTPSGRSREQYF; DNA: TGTGCCAGCAGCACCCCTAGCGGGAGGTCTCGCGAGCAGTACTTC
J: TRBJ2-5; size: many; D: NA; V: TRBV24-1; CDR3: CATSLGQGLTQYF; DNA: TGTGCCACCAGTCTAGGCCAGGGGCTCACCCAGTACTTC
J: TRBJ2-5; size: NA; D: NA; V: TRBV7-8; CDR3: CASSGRTKETQYF; DNA: TGTGCCAGCAGCGGCCGGACTAAAGAGACCCAGTACTTC
J: TRBJ1-1; size: many; D: TRBD1; V: TRBV25-1; CDR3: CASSALTGQGGTEAFF; DNA: TGTGCCAGCAGCGCCCTAACCGGACAGGGAGGCACTGAAGCTTTCTTT
J: TRBJ2-5; size: NA; D: TRBD2; V: TRBV29-1; CDR3: CSVAGTSGIQETQYF; DNA: TGCAGCGTCGCTGGGACTAGCGGGATCCAAGAGACCCAGTACTTC
J: TRBJ2-2; size: NA; D: TRBD2; V: TRBV30; CDR3: CAWNPGLAALNTGELFF; DNA: TGTGCCTGGAATCCGGGACTAGCGGCGTTGAACACCGGGGAGCTGTTTTTT
J: TRBJ1-1; size: many; D: NA; V: TRBV5-1; CDR3: CASTSGRGSNTEAFF; DNA: TGCGCCAGCACCTCGGGGAGGGGCTCGAACACTGAAGCTTTCTTT
J: TRBJ2-7; size: NA; D: NA; V: TRBV27; CDR3: CASSISDSYEQYF; DNA: TGTGCCAGCAGCATCTCAGACTCCTACGAGCAGTACTTC
J: TRBJ2-2; size: NA; D: NA; V: TRBV11-1; CDR3: CASSLPGAKDTGELFF; DNA: TGTGCCAGCAGCTTACCAGGGGCTAAGGACACCGGGGAGCTGTTTTTT
J: TRBJ1-2; size: many; D: NA; V: TRBV6-5; CDR3: CASSYIRGSVDGYTF; DNA: TGTGCCAGCAGTTACATCCGGGGATCGGTAGATGGCTACACCTTC
J: TRBJ2-6; size: many; D: NA; V: TRBV11-2; CDR3: CASSLPISGANVLTF; DNA: TGTGCCAGCAGCCTCCCCATTTCTGGGGCCAACGTCCTGACTTTC
J: TRBJ2-2; size: NA; D: TRBD2; V: TRBV25-1; CDR3: CASSPRTSGTTGELFF; DNA: TGTGCCAGCAGTCCGCGGACTAGCGGGACAACCGGGGAGCTGTTTTTT
J: TRBJ1-2; size: many; D: TRBD1; V: TRBV19; CDR3: CASLDRDSYGYTF; DNA: TGTGCCAGTCTGGACCGGGACAGCTATGGCTACACCTTC
J: TRBJ1-2; size: many; D: NA; V: TRBV12-3/TRBV12-4; CDR3: CASSGTNYGYTF; DNA: TGTGCCAGCAGTGGGACCAACTATGGCTACACCTTC
J: TRBJ1-1; size: many; D: NA; V: TRBV4-1; CDR3: CASSQGRDRNTEAFF; DNA: TGCGCCAGCAGCCAAGGCCGCGACAGAAACACTGAAGCTTTCTTT
J: TRBJ1-2; size: many; D: TRBD1; V: TRBV20-1; CDR3: CSARIAGTDYGYTF; DNA: TGCAGTGCTAGAATTGCCGGGACAGACTATGGCTACACCTTC
J: TRBJ1-1; size: many; D: NA; V: TRBV5-1; CDR3: CASSLESGMTEAFF; DNA: TGCGCCAGCAGCTTGGAGTCGGGGATGACTGAAGCTTTCTTT
J: TRBJ2-7; size: NA; D: TRBD1; V: TRBV6-1; CDR3: CASSILVLGTGAYEQYF; DNA: TGTGCCAGCAGCATCCTCGTTTTAGGGACAGGGGCCTACGAGCAGTACTTC
J: TRBJ1-5; size: many; D: NA; V: TRBV30; CDR3: CAWSSWGEYSNQPQHF; DNA: TGTGCCTGGAGTTCTTGGGGGGAGTATAGCAATCAGCCCCAGCATTTT
J: TRBJ2-6; size: once; D: TRBD2; V: TRBV28; CDR3: CASGGAGKHTGANVLTF; DNA: TGTGCCAGCGGAGGAGCGGGAAAACATACTGGGGCCAACGTCCTGACTTTC
J: TRBJ2-2; size: NA; D: NA; V: TRBV12-5; CDR3: CASGLSGAGELFF; DNA: TGTGCTAGTGGTTTGTCAGGGGCCGGGGAGCTGTTTTTT
J: TRBJ1-1; size: many; D: NA; V: TRBV28; CDR3: CASSFTATVNTEAFF; DNA: TGTGCCAGCAGTTTTACTGCAACGGTGAACACTGAAGCTTTCTTT
J: TRBJ1-2; size: NA; D: NA; V: TRBV2; CDR3: CASSEAGGVYGYTF; DNA: TGTGCCAGCAGTGAAGCGGGAGGGGTCTATGGCTACACCTTC
J: TRBJ2-5; size: few; D: TRBD2; V: TRBV11-1; CDR3: CASSRGTSGAIQETQYF; DNA: TGTGCCAGCAGCCGCGGGACTAGCGGGGCCATCCAAGAGACCCAGTACTTC
J: TRBJ2-7; size: many; D: NA; V: TRBV6-1; CDR3: CASSVLDQNSYEQYF; DNA: TGTGCCAGCAGTGTTTTAGACCAAAACTCCTACGAGCAGTACTTC
J: TRBJ1-5; size: NA; D: NA; V: TRBV5-1; CDR3: CASSNDGGLGQPQHF; DNA: TGCGCCAGCAGCAACGACGGGGGTCTCGGGCAGCCCCAGCATTTT
J: TRBJ2-5; size: NA; D: TRBD1; V: TRBV5-1; CDR3: CASSFTGTAETQYF; DNA: TGCGCCAGCAGCTTTACCGGGACAGCAGAGACCCAGTACTTC
J: TRBJ2-2; size: few; D: TRBD1; V: TRBV3-1; CDR3: CASSQERTGGTGELFF; DNA: TGTGCCAGCAGCCAAGAGAGAACAGGGGGTACCGGGGAGCTGTTTTTT
J: TRBJ2-7; size: many; D: TRBD2; V: TRBV11-1; CDR3: CASSYGTSGISYEQYF; DNA: TGTGCCAGCAGCTACGGGACTAGCGGGATCTCCTACGAGCAGTACTTC
J: TRBJ1-2; size: many; D: TRBD1; V: TRBV19; CDR3: CASIPAGQTNYGYTF; DNA: TGTGCCAGTATCCCCGCGGGACAGACTAACTATGGCTACACCTTC
J: TRBJ2-6; size: many; D: NA; V: TRBV6-2/TRBV6-3; CDR3: CASSYSGANVLTF; DNA: TGTGCCAGCAGTTACTCTGGGGCCAACGTCCTGACTTTC
J: TRBJ2-5; size: few; D: NA; V: TRBV12-3/TRBV12-4; CDR3: CASSLFRQSQETQYF; DNA: TGTGCCAGCAGTTTATTCAGGCAGTCCCAAGAGACCCAGTACTTC
J: TRBJ2-7; size: many; D: NA; V: TRBV28; CDR3: CASRNNGGNEQYF; DNA: TGTGCCAGCAGAAATAATGGGGGTAACGAGCAGTACTTC
J: TRBJ1-3; size: many; D: NA; V: TRBV30; CDR3: CAWNKNRITTSGNTIYF; DNA: TGTGCCTGGAACAAAAACAGGATAACAACCTCTGGAAACACCATATATTTT